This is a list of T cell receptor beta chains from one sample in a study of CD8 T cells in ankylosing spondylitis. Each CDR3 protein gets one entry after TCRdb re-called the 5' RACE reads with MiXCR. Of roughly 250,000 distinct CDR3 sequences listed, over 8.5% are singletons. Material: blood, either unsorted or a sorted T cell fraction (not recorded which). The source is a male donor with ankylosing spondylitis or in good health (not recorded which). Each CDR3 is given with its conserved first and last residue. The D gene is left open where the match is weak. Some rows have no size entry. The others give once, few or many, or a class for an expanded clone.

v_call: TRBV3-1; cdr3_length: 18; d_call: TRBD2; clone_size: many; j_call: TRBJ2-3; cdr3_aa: CASSQSPGLARSTDTQYF; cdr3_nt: TGTGCCAGCAGCCAATCACCGGGACTAGCTCGAAGCACAGATACGCAGTATTTT
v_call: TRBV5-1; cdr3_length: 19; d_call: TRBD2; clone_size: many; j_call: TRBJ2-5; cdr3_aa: CASSYRTSGGSATKETQYF; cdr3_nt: TGCGCCAGCAGCTACCGGACTAGCGGGGGGTCGGCTACCAAGGAGACCCAGTACTTC
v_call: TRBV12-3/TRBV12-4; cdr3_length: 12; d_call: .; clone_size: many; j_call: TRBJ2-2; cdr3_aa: CASSAFTGELFF; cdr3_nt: TGTGCCAGCAGTGCCTTTACCGGGGAGCTGTTTTTT
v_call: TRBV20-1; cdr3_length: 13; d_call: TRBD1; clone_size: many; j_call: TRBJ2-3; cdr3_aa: CSAPDRGHDTQYF; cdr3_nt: TGCAGTGCTCCGGACAGGGGGCATGATACGCAGTATTTT
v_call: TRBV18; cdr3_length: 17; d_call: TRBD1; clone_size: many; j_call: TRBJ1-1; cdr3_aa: CASSPGVPLLGGVQAFF; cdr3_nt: TGTGCCAGCTCACCTGGTGTCCCTCTACTAGGGGGCGTCCAAGCTTTCTTT
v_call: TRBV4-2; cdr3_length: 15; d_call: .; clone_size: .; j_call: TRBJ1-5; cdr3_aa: CASSQDGQYNQPQHF; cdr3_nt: TGTGCCAGCAGCCAAGATGGGCAATACAATCAGCCCCAGCATTTT
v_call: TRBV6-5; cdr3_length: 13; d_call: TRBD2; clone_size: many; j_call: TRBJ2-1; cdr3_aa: CASSYAGVTEQFF; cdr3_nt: TGTGCCAGCAGTTACGCGGGAGTAACTGAGCAGTTCTTC
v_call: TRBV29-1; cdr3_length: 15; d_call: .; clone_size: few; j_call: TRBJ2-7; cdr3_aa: CSVEENAGAGYEQYF; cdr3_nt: TGCAGCGTTGAAGAGAACGCAGGAGCCGGGTACGAGCAGTACTTC
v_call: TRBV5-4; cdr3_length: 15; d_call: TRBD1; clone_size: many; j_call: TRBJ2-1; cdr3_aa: CASSLSGQAYNEQFF; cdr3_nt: TGTGCCAGCAGCCTCTCGGGACAGGCCTACAATGAGCAGTTCTTC
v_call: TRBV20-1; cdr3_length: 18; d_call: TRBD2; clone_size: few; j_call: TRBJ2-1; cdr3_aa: CSARDQERLAGGKNEQFF; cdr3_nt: TGCAGTGCTAGAGATCAGGAGAGACTAGCGGGGGGGAAAAATGAGCAGTTCTTC
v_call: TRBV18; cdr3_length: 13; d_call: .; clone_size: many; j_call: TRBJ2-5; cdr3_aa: CASSPTQQETQYF; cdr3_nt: TGTGCCAGCTCACCGACCCAGCAAGAGACCCAGTACTTC
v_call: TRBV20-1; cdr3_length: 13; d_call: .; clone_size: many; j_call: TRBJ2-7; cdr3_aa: CSARADSSYEQYF; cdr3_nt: TGCAGTGCTAGAGCTGACAGCTCCTACGAGCAGTACTTC
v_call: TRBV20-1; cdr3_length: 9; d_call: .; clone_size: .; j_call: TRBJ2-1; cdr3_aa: CSANHEQFF; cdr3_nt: TGCAGTGCTAACCATGAGCAGTTCTTC
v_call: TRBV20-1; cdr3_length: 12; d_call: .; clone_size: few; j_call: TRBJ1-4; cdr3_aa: CSAREGGEKLFF; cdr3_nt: TGCAGTGCTAGAGAGGGGGGTGAAAAACTGTTTTTT
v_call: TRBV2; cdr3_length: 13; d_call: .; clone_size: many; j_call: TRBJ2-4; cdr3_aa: CASGRGARNIQYF; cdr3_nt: TGTGCCAGCGGACGCGGCGCGCGGAACATTCAGTACTTC
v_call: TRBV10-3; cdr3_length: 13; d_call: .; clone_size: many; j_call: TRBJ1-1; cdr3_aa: CAISEIRGIQAFF; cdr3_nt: TGTGCCATCAGTGAGATTCGTGGGATCCAAGCTTTCTTT
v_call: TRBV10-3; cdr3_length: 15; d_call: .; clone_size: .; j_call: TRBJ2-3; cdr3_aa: CAISAGTDSTDTQYF; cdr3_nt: TGTGCCATCAGTGCGGGGACGGATTCCACAGATACGCAGTATTTT
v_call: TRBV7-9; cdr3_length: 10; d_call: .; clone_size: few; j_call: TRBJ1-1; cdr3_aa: CASNVGEAFF; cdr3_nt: TGTGCCAGCAACGTAGGTGAAGCTTTCTTT
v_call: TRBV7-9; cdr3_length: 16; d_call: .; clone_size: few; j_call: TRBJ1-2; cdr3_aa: CASSGQASDGGNGYTF; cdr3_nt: TGTGCCAGCAGCGGCCAGGCATCAGATGGGGGCAATGGCTACACCTTC
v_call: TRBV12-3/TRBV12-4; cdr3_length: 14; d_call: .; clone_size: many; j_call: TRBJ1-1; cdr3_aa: CASRPGGVNTEAFF; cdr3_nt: TGTGCCAGCAGGCCGGGGGGCGTGAACACTGAAGCTTTCTTT
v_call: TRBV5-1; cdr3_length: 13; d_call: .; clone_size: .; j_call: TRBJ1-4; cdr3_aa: CASSLLLNEKLFF; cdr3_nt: TGCGCCAGCAGCTTACTCCTTAATGAAAAACTGTTTTTT
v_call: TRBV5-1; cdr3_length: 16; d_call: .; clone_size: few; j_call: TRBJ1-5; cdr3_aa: CASSLSVKISNQPQHF; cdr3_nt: TGCGCCAGCAGCTTGTCCGTGAAGATAAGCAATCAGCCCCAGCATTTT
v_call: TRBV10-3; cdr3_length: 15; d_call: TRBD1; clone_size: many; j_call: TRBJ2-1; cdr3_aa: CAIRTGTGAYNEQFF; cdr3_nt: TGTGCCATCAGGACCGGGACAGGGGCCTACAATGAGCAGTTCTTC
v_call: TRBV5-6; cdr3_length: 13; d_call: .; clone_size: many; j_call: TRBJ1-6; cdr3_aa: CASSYARNSPLHF; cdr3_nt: TGTGCCAGCAGCTACGCCCGAAATTCACCCCTCCACTTT
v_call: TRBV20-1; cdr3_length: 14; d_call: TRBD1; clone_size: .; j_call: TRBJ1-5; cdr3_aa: CSAPGQPSNQPQHF; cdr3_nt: TGCAGTGCTCCGGGACAGCCCTCAAATCAGCCCCAGCATTTT
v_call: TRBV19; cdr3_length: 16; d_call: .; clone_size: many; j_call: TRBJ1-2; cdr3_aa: CASSIDRETANYGYTF; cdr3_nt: TGTGCCAGTAGTATAGATAGAGAGACAGCTAACTATGGCTACACCTTC
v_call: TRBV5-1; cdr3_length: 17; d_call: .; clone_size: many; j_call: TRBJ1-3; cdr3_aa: CASSLATGTSSGNTIYF; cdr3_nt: TGCGCCAGCAGCTTGGCCACAGGGACCTCCTCTGGAAACACCATATATTTT
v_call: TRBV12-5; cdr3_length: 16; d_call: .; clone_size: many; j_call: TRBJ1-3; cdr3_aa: CASVLDPGHRINTIYF; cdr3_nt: TGTGCTAGTGTTCTCGATCCGGGACATCGGATAAACACCATATATTTT
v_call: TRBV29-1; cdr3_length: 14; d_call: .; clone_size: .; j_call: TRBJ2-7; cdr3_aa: CSVGRQRRSHEQYF; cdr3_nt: TGCAGCGTTGGAAGGCAACGAAGATCCCACGAGCAGTACTTC
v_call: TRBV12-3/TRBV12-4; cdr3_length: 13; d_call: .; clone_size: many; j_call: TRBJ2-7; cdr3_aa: CASSLGLAYEQYF; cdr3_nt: TGTGCCAGCAGCTTAGGACTGGCTTACGAGCAGTACTTC
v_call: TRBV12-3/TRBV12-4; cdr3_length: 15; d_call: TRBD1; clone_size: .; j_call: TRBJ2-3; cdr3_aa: CASSLGTGGADTQYF; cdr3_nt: TGTGCCAGCAGTTTAGGGACAGGGGGCGCGGATACGCAGTATTTT
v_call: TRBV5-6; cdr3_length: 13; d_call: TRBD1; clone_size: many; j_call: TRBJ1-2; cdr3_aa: CASSVRDSYGYTF; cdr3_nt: TGTGCCAGCAGCGTCCGGGACAGTTATGGCTACACCTTC
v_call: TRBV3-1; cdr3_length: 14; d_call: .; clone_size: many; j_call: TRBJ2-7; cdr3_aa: CASSQDGSGHEQYF; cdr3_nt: TGTGCCAGCAGCCAAGACGGTAGCGGCCACGAGCAGTACTTC
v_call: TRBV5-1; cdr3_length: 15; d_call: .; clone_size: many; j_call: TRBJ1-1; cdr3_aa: CASSSGGTVNTEAFF; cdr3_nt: TGCGCCAGCAGCTCGGGGGGGACGGTCAACACTGAAGCTTTCTTT
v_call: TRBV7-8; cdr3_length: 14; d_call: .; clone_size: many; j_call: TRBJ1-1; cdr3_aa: CASSYITGRDEAFF; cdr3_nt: TGTGCCAGCAGCTACATAACGGGAAGGGATGAAGCTTTCTTT
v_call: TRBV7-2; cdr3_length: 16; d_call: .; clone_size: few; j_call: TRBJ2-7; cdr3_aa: CASSLDGGPSSYEQYF; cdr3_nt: TGTGCCAGCAGCTTAGATGGGGGACCAAGCTCCTACGAGCAGTACTTC
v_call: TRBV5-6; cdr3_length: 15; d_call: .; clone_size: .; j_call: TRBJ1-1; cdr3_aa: CASSLAGHLNTEAFF; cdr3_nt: TGTGCCAGCAGCTTGGCGGGACACCTGAACACTGAAGCTTTCTTT
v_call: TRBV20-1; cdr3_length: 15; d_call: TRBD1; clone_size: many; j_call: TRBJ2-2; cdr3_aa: CSARRAGGLPGELFF; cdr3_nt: TGCAGTGCTAGGCGGGCAGGGGGCTTACCCGGGGAGCTGTTTTTT
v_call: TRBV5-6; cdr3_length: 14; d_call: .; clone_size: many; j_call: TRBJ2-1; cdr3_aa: CASSLGRVPNEQFF; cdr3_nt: TGTGCCAGCAGCTTGGGCAGGGTACCGAATGAGCAGTTCTTC